This T cell receptor (beta chain) was identified during a study of blood T cells in healthy people across ages. The V segment lost 0 bases and the J segment 2 bases; nucleotides outside the gene matches: 9. Germline values: CDR1 MGHRA, CDR2 YSYEKL. The CDR3 runs to 18 residues. General observations from the study: Long-lived donors exceeded aged donors in naive CD4+ cells and diversity. Diversity of TCR beta per million T cells declined in a roughly linear way with age.

Next came a second PCR, run for about 7 to 12 cycles, which used a sample-barcoded 5' primer along with a J-beta primer mix. TCRdb re-called the 5' RACE reads with MiXCR, one entry per CDR3 protein. The sample consists of 750,000 to 950,000 distinct CDR3 sequences, roughly 25% of them appearing once. As to this clonotype: What it recognizes is unknown.

Separately, the same data were catalogued under a study of T cells of mothers and their children. That paper notes: The TCR beta CDR3 read count exceeded 8.5 million for each mother and was a few million for each child. Persistent microchimeric T cell clones were not found at ~100 per million sensitivity.

This sequence originates from a boy aged 10-17 years in good health. Specimen: blood. V usage is TRBV4-1 and J usage is TRBJ2-3, with 9 nucleotides matching TRBD2. The CDR3 loop is CASSQDRGSGGFTDTQYF. The CDR3 DNA reads as TGCGCCAGCAGCCAAGATCGGGGTAGCGGGGGTTTCACAGATACGCAGTATTTT.